These 22 T cell receptor beta chains share one sample of origin, sequenced in a study of blood T cells in healthy people across ages. PCR was performed a second time for roughly 6 to 12 cycles using a sample-barcoded 5' primer and a J-beta primer mix. TCRdb passed the 5' RACE reads through MiXCR, listing each CDR3 protein once. The sample has about 1.4 million distinct CDR3 sequences, roughly 60% seen once; the top ten hold 5% to 7%. Sequences were obtained from blood. The receptors originated from a man younger than 35 in good health.

This clonotype was recorded only once. The gene calls are TRBV20-1 and TRBJ1-1; 7 nucleotides agree with TRBD1. This CDR3 has 13 amino acids. Germline CDR1 DFQATT, CDR2 SNEGSKA (reference sequence). Trimming removed 5 bases from V and 3 bases from J; junction bases left unmatched: 6. CDR3 sequence reads: CSAPRGQYTEAFF. DNA of the CDR3: TGCAGTGCTCCCCGGGGACAGTACACTGAAGCTTTCTTT.

The rearrangement uses TRBV20-1 and TRBJ2-4; tentatively, D is TRBD2 (6 bases). The J call may be in error: the DNA end matches TRBJ2-7 better. CDR3 length: 14 amino acids. Germline loops: CDR1 DFQATT, CDR2 SNEGSKA (reference sequence). The CDR3 loop is CSARVGGIPYEQYF. The DNA of the CDR3 is TGCAGTGCTAGAGTAGGAGGGATCCCCTACGAGCAGTACTTC.

This chain uses TRBV7-2 with TRBJ2-1; no clear D. Per the germline V gene, CDR1 is SGHTA and CDR2 is FQGNSA. Trimming shortened V by 6 bases and J by 7 bases, and 16 bases separated the two germline ends. This CDR3 contains 14 residues. The CDR3 reads CASSKEIHTNEQFF. Written as DNA, the CDR3 is TGTGCCAGCAGTAAGGAGATCCACACGAATGAGCAGTTCTTC. Drawing the rest from reference TRBV7-2 and TRBJ2-1, the complete variable domain is GAGVSQSPSNKVTEKGKDVELRCDPISGHTALYWYRQSLGQGLEFLIYFQGNSAPDKSGLPSDRFSAERTGGSVSTLTIQRTQQEDSAVYLCASSKEIHTNEQFFGPGTRLTVL.

The genes are TRBV7-2 and TRBJ2-1; 8 bases line up with TRBD2. The germline V gene has CDR1 SGHTA and CDR2 FQGNSA. V lost 7 bases, J lost 13 bases, and 12 bases stayed unmatched. The CDR3 is 13 amino acids. CDR3 region: CASTSGGFETQFF. For the CDR3, the DNA is TGTGCCAGCACCAGCGGGGGCTTTGAGACCCAGTTCTTC.

The chain links TRBV10-3 to TRBJ2-3; 8 nucleotides line up with TRBD2. The junction had 17 bases not matched to a gene; V was cut back by 6 bases and J by 0 bases. This CDR3 is built from 19 residues. Germline-derived CDR1 and CDR2 are ENHRY and SYGVKD. CDR3 coding DNA: TGTGCCATCAGATCACCGGGACTAGACCGAGGGGCTAGCACAGATACGCAGTATTTT. Its translation is CAIRSPGLDRGASTDTQYF.

The genes are TRBV20-1 and TRBJ2-4; TRBD1 matches at 7 bases. The assigned J gene may be wrong: the sequence end matches TRBJ2-7 better. The CDR3 has 13 amino acids. The germline V gene has CDR1 DFQATT and CDR2 SNEGSKA (reference sequence). The CDR3 coding sequence is TGCAGTGCTTCAATCGACAGGGACTACGAGCAGTACTTC. Protein product: CSASIDRDYEQYF.

The J gene is TRBJ2-4, the V gene TRBV7-9; 11 bases align to TRBD1. The DNA end lines up better with TRBJ2-5; the J call may be wrong. Germline CDR1 SEHNR, CDR2 FQNEAQ (reference sequence). This CDR3 has 14 residues. CDR3 coding DNA: TGTGCCAGCACCCCCGGGACAGGGGGGGAGACCCAGTACTTC. Translated, it gives CASTPGTGGETQYF.

The rearrangement links TRBV7-9 to TRBJ2-7; D could derive from TRBD1 or TRBD2 (5 bases each). This CDR3 is built from 15 residues. The V gene lost 7 bases and the J gene lost 5 bases, with 21 bases spanning the gap. CDR1 and CDR2 from the germline V gene are SEHNR and FQNEAQ (reference sequence). CDR3 amino acids: CASTHYSRGPDEQYF. The CDR3 nucleotides read TGTGCCAGCACCCACTATAGCCGGGGCCCTGACGAGCAGTACTTC.

This clonotype was seen more than once but under ten times. The chain has TRBV3-1 and TRBJ2-4; a weak D match, TRBD1 (6 bases). This CDR3 comprises 14 residues. V shed 3 bases and J shed 7 bases, with 13 bases lying between them. Germline CDR1 is LGHDT and CDR2 is YNNKEL (reference sequence). The CDR3 bases are TGTGCCAGCAGCCAGGAACCTACAGGGAACATTCAGTACTTC. Its protein product is CASSQEPTGNIQYF.

In this sample, this clonotype turned up a few times. Here the CDR3 DNA reads TGCAGCGTTGAACCTCGGACAAGCCCCTACGAGCAGTACTTC. It is translated as CSVEPRTSPYEQYF. This rearrangement joins TRBV29-1 to TRBJ2-7; tentatively, D is TRBD1 (5 bases). The germline V gene encodes CDR1 SQVTM and CDR2 ANQGSEA. The V gene lost 2 bases and the J gene lost 2 bases, with 13 bases spanning the gap. CDR3 size: 14 residues.

V gene TRBV20-1 combines with J gene TRBJ2-5; D unclear. Germline V CDR1 and CDR2: DFQATT, SNEGSKA (reference sequence). This CDR3 is 9 amino acids long. V lost 6 bases and J 12 bases, leaving 11 bases between the germline ends. This CDR3 is CSAGAPEYF. The CDR3 region has the DNA TGCAGTGCCGGTGCTCCCGAGTACTTC.

The CDR3 DNA is TGCGCCAGCAGCCAAGGTGTGACAGGGTACGAGGGCTACACCTTC. Protein: CASSQGVTGYEGYTF. This chain joins TRBV4-1 and TRBJ1-2; 7 bases fit TRBD1. The CDR3 totals 15 residues. Unmatched junction bases numbered 10, after V lost 1 base and J lost 8 bases. Germline V gives CDR1 MGHRA, CDR2 YSYEKL.

The rearrangement links TRBV20-1 to TRBJ2-7, with D possibly matching TRBD2 (6 bases). V was cut by 4 bases and J by 2 bases, with 15 bases left in between. The CDR3 has 14 amino acids. CDR1 and CDR2 (germline): DFQATT, SNEGSKA (reference sequence). DNA of the CDR3: TGCAGTGCTACCGGGGGACCAACCCCCTACGAGCAGTACTTC. This translates into CSATGGPTPYEQYF.

V and J are TRBV7-9 and TRBJ2-3; 10 nucleotides align to TRBD2. Germline trimming cut 3 bases from V and 3 bases from J; bases unmatched to any gene: 6. CDR1 is SEHNR and CDR2 is FQNEAQ in the germline V gene (reference sequence). The CDR3 spans 16 residues. DNA of the CDR3: TGTGCCAGCAGCTTCGTTCTAGCGGGAGATACAGATACGCAGTATTTT. This encodes CASSFVLAGDTDTQYF.

The chain recombines TRBV20-1 with TRBJ1-2; possibly TRBD1 for D (5 bases). The length of the CDR3 is 12 residues. The germline V gene encodes CDR1 DFQATT and CDR2 SNEGSKA (reference sequence). The CDR3 reads CTGGEGDYGYTF. The CDR3 coding sequence is TGCACCGGGGGAGAGGGAGACTATGGCTACACCTTC.

The J gene is TRBJ2-1, the V gene TRBV7-2, with D unclear. The CDR3 runs to 16 residues. V shed 5 bases and J shed 7 bases, with 21 bases lying between them. Germline CDR1 reads SGHTA; CDR2 reads FQGNSA. The CDR3 DNA reads as TGTGCCAGCAGCACCGATCCCAGGTCTCGCAGGAATGAGCAGTTCTTC. Translated, it gives CASSTDPRSRRNEQFF.

The count of this clonotype is one. The chain is built from TRBV4-1 and TRBJ2-3; a weak D match, TRBD1 (6 bases). This CDR3 has 16 amino acids. The germline V gene has CDR1 MGHRA and CDR2 YSYEKL. V shed 0 bases and J shed 0 bases, with 10 bases lying between them. DNA of the CDR3: TGCGCCAGCAGCCAAGAGGACAGCGCGAGCACAGATACGCAGTATTTT. Protein product: CASSQEDSASTDTQYF.

This clonotype was seen a handful of times. This chain uses TRBV29-1 with TRBJ2-7; either TRBD1 or TRBD2 may supply D (6 bases each). V gave up 6 bases and J gave up 5 bases, with 23 bases separating them. The germline CDR1 and CDR2 sequences are SQVTM and ANQGSEA. The CDR3 loop spans 15 amino acids. The CDR3 loop reads CSVPRGAGNTNEQYF. The DNA of the CDR3 is TGCAGCGTGCCAAGGGGGGCAGGGAACACCAACGAGCAGTACTTC.

This clonotype was found a few times. The rearrangement links TRBV12-5 to TRBJ2-7, with 7 nucleotides matching TRBD1. Germline trimming cut 0 bases from V and 0 bases from J; bases unmatched to any gene: 8. CDR3 length: 17 amino acids. Looked up from germline, CDR1 is LGHNT and CDR2 is FRNRAP. CDR3 in amino acids: CASGLVVGGTSSYEQYF. CDR3 nucleotides: TGTGCTAGTGGTTTGGTAGTAGGGGGCACGAGCTCCTACGAGCAGTACTTC. Full variable domain (missing parts from reference TRBV12-5 and TRBJ2-7): DARVTQTPRHKVTEMGQEVTMRCQPILGHNTVFWYRQTMMQGLELLAYFRNRAPLDDSGMPKDRFSAEMPDATLATLKIQPSEPRDSAVYFCASGLVVGGTSSYEQYFGPGTRLTVT.

This rearrangement joins TRBV27 to TRBJ1-1; weak D call: TRBD1 (6 bases). Germline V gives CDR1 MNHEY, CDR2 SMNVEV (reference sequence). The V end was cut by 5 bases, the J end by 2 bases, with 18 bases between. CDR3 size: 16 residues. The CDR3 coding sequence is TGTGCCAGCAGTCCTTTCCCTACAGGGCCAAACACTGAAGCTTTCTTT. Translated: CASSPFPTGPNTEAFF.

The sample holds one count of this clonotype. Mismatch with germline at one junction end may stem from a read error. The chain links TRBV5-8 to TRBJ1-5; D is uncertain. CDR1 and CDR2 from the germline V gene are SGHTS and YDEGEE. The CDR3 consists of 17 residues. The CDR3 loop reads CASSFSQASTGNQPQHF. The CDR3 nucleotides read TGTGCCAGTAGCTTTAGTCAGGCCTCTACGGGGAATCAGCCCCAGCATTTT.

The J gene is TRBJ2-5, the V gene TRBV10-3; tentatively, D is TRBD2 (6 bases). The CDR3 covers 16 residues. Trimming took off 8 bases at V and 2 bases at J, with 21 bases between the two ends. Germline V gene data show CDR1 as ENHRY and CDR2 as SYGVKD. CDR3: CAIGRERTKPQETQYF. CDR3 DNA sequence: TGTGCCATCGGACGGGAGAGGACAAAGCCTCAAGAGACCCAGTACTTC.